A single T cell receptor (beta chain) is shown here with its context. There are a few counts of this clonotype. Its cognate antigen has yet to be identified. Per-base quality was not reported, and no clone a single base away is much larger than it. The data are from a study of T-cell memory formation after mild COVID-19 listed by TCRdb under 2021. Concerning the study at large: TCR sequence clusters from the two donors were found to be largely donor specific. T-cell clones expanding and contracting after mild COVID-19 in a couple of donors were tracked by longitudinal TCRalpha and TCRbeta repertoire sequencing. The cohort comprised two young, previously healthy adult volunteers, one female and one male. General findings and caveats noted by the study authors: Contracting CD4+ clones were located mainly in the CM and EM memory subsets, whereas CD8+ clones were found to be enriched in EMRA. Clones that contracted from day 15 to 85 showed balanced CD4/CD8 phenotypes, whereas a second wave of clones that expanded from day 15 to 37 leaned towards CD4+. Whether the second-wave clones peaking on day 37 were SARS-CoV-2 specific was not confirmed. Some responding clones were found in pre-infection memory, which suggests that pre-existing cross-reactive memory T cells took part in the SARS-CoV-2 response. Only two mild cases were covered in the study, and larger cohorts including severe cases with pre-infection samples were considered necessary.

Ficoll-Paque density gradient centrifugation was used to isolate PBMCs. Trimming takes 2 bases off V and 5 bases off J; junction bases not matched to a gene: 9. For CDR1 and CDR2, the germline V gene lists SGHTA and FQGNSA. Measured from the cysteine to the phenylalanine, the CDR3 is 16 residues long. Just the 48-base CDR3 DNA is kept, in frame starting at base 1. These reads were obtained on an Illumina NovaSeq 6000. Using 5'RACE with constant-segment primers, TCRalpha and TCRbeta cDNA libraries were constructed, with sample barcodes and unique molecular identifiers added in the process. Trizol reagent was used to extract RNA from every sample. Libraries were amplified in two PCR steps, with a second sample barcode and Illumina TruSeq adapters added in the second step. Sequencing of the libraries was done on an Illumina NovaSeq, producing 2 x 150 bp paired-end reads. In the paper's pipeline: With migec v1.2.7, reads were demultiplexed and then collapsed into UMI-guided consensus sequences. With mixcr v2.1.11, UMI consensuses were aligned to TRA and TRB V and J templates and assembled into clonotypes. A clonotype was counted as expanded or contracted only when both edgeR and NoisET called the clonotype significant, with the noise models trained on biological replicates. For edgeR calls, a false discovery rate-adjusted p below 0.01 and a log2 fold-change threshold of 1 were applied. As an exploratory analysis of dynamics, PCA with hierarchical clustering was applied to max-normalized trajectories of the 1000 most abundant clonotypes. Each responding clone was given a CD4 or CD8 phenotype based on the CD4+ and CD8+ repertoires, which had been sequenced separately. TCRdb reanalyzed the raw reads on its own, using fastp at Q25 for trimming and MiXCR for clone calling, and kept in-frame beta chains. Entries that share a CDR3 protein sequence are merged under the most common genes and DNA. TCRdb's processing, not the study's, gives the V and J calls here. In all, the sample holds some 190,000 distinct CDR3 sequences, and roughly 17% of those were seen once. The top ten constitute 2% to 2.5% of the sample.

The source is an adult woman who had mild COVID-19 (a few samples of this study predate the infection). The sample titles of this study are shuffled in the database, so cell type and time point are left out; the donor was told from shared clones. Sequencing input: PBMCs or a T cell subset sorted from them (not recorded which). The rearranged chain carries TRBV7-2 and TRBJ2-5, with 9 bases in between that match TRBD2. In nucleotides, the sequence is TGTGCCAGCAGCTTAAGGGTTAGCGGGAGCGTGGAGACCCAGTACTTC. This is translated as CASSLRVSGSVETQYF. When the CDR3 is completed using the reference TRBV7-2 and TRBJ2-5 genes on either side, the full variable domain is GAGVSQSPSNKVTEKGKDVELRCDPISGHTALYWYRQSLGQGLEFLIYFQGNSAPDKSGLPSDRFSAERTGGSVSTLTIQRTQQEDSAVYLCASSLRVSGSVETQYFGPGTRLLVL.